Below are 21 T cell receptor beta chains sequenced from a single sample in a study of blood T cell repertoires in COVID-19 (dated by TCRdb to 2020 to 2021). Library preparation used the immunoSEQ multiplex PCR assay. This immuneACCESS table, as held by TCRdb, lists in-frame sequences with V and J called but not all clones. Of the missing ones, under half trace to an unresolved V gene in checked studies; the others have no known cause. Counted in this sample were over 150,000 clones; more than 85% of them appeared once. In total, the top ten clones hold 0.5% to 0.6% of the sample. Material: peripheral blood. The receptors originated from a man aged 45-60 years with acute or convalescent COVID-19.

The CDR3 loop is CASSPGGFYNEQFF. For the CDR3, the DNA is TGTGCCAGCAGCCCAGGGGGTTTCTACAATGAGCAGTTCTTC. The chain couples TRBV7-3 to TRBJ2-1, with TRBD1 matching 7 bases. The V gene end was trimmed by 5 bases and the J gene end by 3 bases; junction bases not matched to a gene: 4. Germline CDR1 reads SGHTA; CDR2 reads FQGTGA. The CDR3 sequence is 14 residues long.

The chain joins TRBV19 to TRBJ2-5; 7 nucleotides align to TRBD2. The germline gives CDR1 LNHDA, CDR2 SQIVND (reference sequence). The CDR3 consists of 16 residues. V dropped 3 bases and J dropped 6; count of bases not matched to a gene: 13. The CDR3 DNA sequence: TGTGCCAGTAGTATTGGGACTCGCGGGAGAGGGAAGACCCAGTACTTC. It is translated as CASSIGTRGRGKTQYF.

The chain uses TRBV9 and TRBJ2-3; TRBD2 aligns across 7 bases. This CDR3 has 18 amino acids. The V gene's germline CDR1 is SGDLS and CDR2 YYNGEE. The trim removed 0 bases at V and 5 bases at J, leaving 15 bases unmatched. CDR3 sequence reads: CASSVAPDRSAGVDTQYF. CDR3 DNA: TGTGCCAGCAGCGTAGCTCCGGACCGCTCGGCGGGGGTAGATACGCAGTATTTT.

This sequence joins TRBV4-1 and TRBJ2-7; a weak D match, TRBD2 (6 bases). V dropped 2 bases and J dropped 0 bases, with 14 bases sitting between them. The CDR3 sequence is 16 residues long. The germline CDR1 and CDR2 sequences are MGHRA and YSYEKL. CDR3 region: CASSQSGISGSYEQYF. The DNA of the CDR3 is TGCGCCAGCAGCCAATCCGGTATTAGCGGCTCCTACGAGCAGTACTTC.

This rearrangement joins TRBV15 to TRBJ1-1; D uncertain. The CDR3 is 13 residues long. V shed 7 bases and J shed 2 bases, with 11 bases lying between them. Germline V lookup: CDR1 LNHNV, CDR2 YYDKDF (reference sequence). In DNA, the CDR3 is TGTGCCACCATGCTAGCCTATAACACTGAAGCTTTCTTT. Translated, it gives CATMLAYNTEAFF.

The genes are TRBV5-1 and TRBJ1-4; 7 nucleotides agree with TRBD1. Germline V CDR1 and CDR2: SGHRS, YFSETQ. The trim removed 4 bases at V and 0 bases at J, leaving 3 bases unmatched. This CDR3 has 15 amino acids. The CDR3 DNA reads as TGCGCCAGCAGCATTACAGGGGCAACTAATGAAAAACTGTTTTTT. It specifies CASSITGATNEKLFF.

The chain couples TRBV5-1 to TRBJ1-2; 8 bases match TRBD1. This CDR3 comprises 15 residues. Germline CDR1 is SGHRS and CDR2 is YFSETQ. V dropped 6 bases and J dropped 8; count of bases not matched to a gene: 15. The CDR3 reads CASTLEGPGGGGYTF. In DNA, the CDR3 is TGCGCCAGCACCTTAGAGGGTCCAGGGGGCGGCGGCTACACCTTC.

CDR3 sequence: CASSRQGQLDTEAFF. CDR3 nucleotides: TGCGCCAGCAGCAGGCAGGGACAGTTAGACACTGAAGCTTTCTTT. The gene calls are TRBV5-1 and TRBJ1-1, with 7 bases that match TRBD1. Germline V gene sequence: CDR1 SGHRS, CDR2 YFSETQ. CDR3 length equals 15 residues. The junction had 9 bases not matched to a gene; V was cut back by 4 bases and J by 3 bases.

The V call is TRBV5-1, the J call TRBJ2-7, with 11 bases lining up with TRBD2. This CDR3 comprises 15 residues. Trimming at V came to 1 base and at J to 3 bases, leaving 3 bases not matched to a gene. Per germline, CDR1 SGHRS and CDR2 YFSETQ. The CDR3 is CASSLTSGGNYEQYV. The CDR3 DNA reads TGCGCCAGCAGCTTGACTAGCGGGGGAAACTACGAGCAGTACGTC.

This clone was picked up a small number of times. V usage is TRBV4-2 and J usage is TRBJ2-2; the D gene is possibly TRBD2 (6 bases). The CDR3 covers 15 residues. Deletions cut 2 bases from V and 5 bases from J, with 12 bases between. Germline V gene sequence: CDR1 LGHNA, CDR2 YNFKEQ. Here the CDR3 DNA reads TGTGCCAGCAGCCAACCCGGGAGACATACCGGGGAGCTGTTTTTT. It is translated as CASSQPGRHTGELFF.

The J gene is TRBJ2-5, the V gene TRBV2; TRBD1 aligns across 8 bases. The V gene end was trimmed by 6 bases and the J gene end by 3 bases; junction bases not matched to a gene: 0. The CDR3 is 12 amino acids. Germline lookup yields CDR1 SNHLY and CDR2 FYNNEI. CDR3 sequence (DNA): TGTGCCAGCAGGACAGGGGAAGAGACCCAGTACTTC. Its translation: CASRTGEETQYF.

The chain combines TRBV28 with TRBJ1-2; 9 nucleotides agree with TRBD1. The CDR3 is 17 residues long. Germline V gene lookup returns CDR1 MDHEN and CDR2 SYDVKM. V lost 7 bases and J lost 3; bases outside the gene matches: 15. The CDR3 nucleotides are TGTGCCAGCACTATAGCCGGGACAGGGTCTTTGTACTATGGCTACACCTTC. Translation gives CASTIAGTGSLYYGYTF.

The chain joins TRBV28 to TRBJ1-6, with D tentatively TRBD1 (6 bases). The germline V gene encodes CDR1 MDHEN and CDR2 SYDVKM. The CDR3 extends over 16 amino acids. Trimming took 6 bases from V and 7 from J, leaving 19 bases between them. This CDR3 is CASSSGAAKRNSPLHF. The DNA of the CDR3 is TGTGCCAGCAGCTCAGGGGCAGCCAAAAGGAATTCACCCCTCCACTTT.

The V and J genes are TRBV30 and TRBJ2-3, with TRBD2 identical over 9 bases. Trimming at V came to 2 bases and at J to 4 bases, leaving 10 bases not matched to a gene. Germline values: CDR1 GTSNPN, CDR2 SVGIG (reference sequence). This CDR3 comprises 16 residues. The CDR3: CAWSRAIAGEADTQYF. In nucleotides, the CDR3 is TGTGCCTGGAGTCGTGCAATAGCGGGAGAGGCAGATACGCAGTATTTT.

This chain uses TRBV2 with TRBJ2-3, with 8 bases that match TRBD2. Trimming took 2 bases from V and 2 from J; bases not matched to a gene: 21. This CDR3 has 21 residues. Per germline, CDR1 SNHLY and CDR2 FYNNEI. Written as DNA, the CDR3 is TGTGCCAGCAGTGAACCTCGATTTCAGCGGGAGAAGGGATTTCCCACAGATACGCAGTATTTT. Its protein is CASSEPRFQREKGFPTDTQYF.

This chain uses TRBV30 with TRBJ1-4, with unresolved D. This CDR3 spans 12 amino acids. The V end lost 2 bases, the J end lost 5 bases, and 6 bases lay between the germline ends. CDR1 is GTSNPN, CDR2 SVGIG, per germline (reference sequence). CDR3 loop: CAWSPLNEKLFF. CDR3 nucleotide sequence: TGTGCCTGGAGTCCACTCAATGAAAAACTGTTTTTT. The full variable domain, with the rest looked up from reference TRBV30 and TRBJ1-4, is SQTIHQWPATLVQPVGSPLSLECTVEGTSNPNLYWYRQAAGRGLQLLFYSVGIGQISSEVPQNLSASRPQDRQFILSSKKLLLSDSGFYLCAWSPLNEKLFFGSGTQLSVL.

The chain has TRBV18 and TRBJ1-5; TRBD1 matches at 7 bases. V was clipped by 2 bases and J by 7 bases; unmatched bases: 5. This CDR3 spans 14 amino acids. CDR1 KGHSH and CDR2 LQKENI come from the germline V gene. The CDR3 DNA reads TGTGCCAGCTCACCAGACAGGGTGGACCAGCCCCAGCATTTT. It specifies CASSPDRVDQPQHF.

This sequence joins TRBV27 and TRBJ2-5, with TRBD1 as a possible D gene (6 bases). V was pared by 8 bases and J by 3 bases, with 10 bases between. Looked up from germline, CDR1 is MNHEY and CDR2 is SMNVEV (reference sequence). The CDR3 extends over 12 amino acids. CDR3 DNA: TGTGCCAGCCCGAAGGGGGAAGAGACCCAGTACTTC. Translating it yields CASPKGEETQYF.

This clone was seen once. The chain uses TRBV6-5 and TRBJ2-5; perhaps TRBD1 as D (6 bases). Per the germline V gene, CDR1 is MNHEY and CDR2 is SVGAGI. This CDR3 is built from 14 residues. Deletions cut 0 bases from V and 4 bases from J, with 9 bases between. The CDR3 spells CASSYSTGPETQYF. The CDR3 bases are TGTGCCAGCAGTTACTCTACAGGGCCAGAGACCCAGTACTTC.

This clone was counted once. The chain joins TRBV7-6 to TRBJ2-7, with D perhaps matching TRBD1 (5 bases). Germline-derived CDR1 and CDR2 are SGHVS and FNYEAQ. Trimming took off 5 bases at V and 6 bases at J, with 23 bases between the two ends. This CDR3 has 16 amino acids. The CDR3 loop reads CASSPRKERQPIEQYF. Written as DNA, the CDR3 is TGTGCCAGCAGCCCTAGGAAGGAGCGACAGCCCATCGAGCAGTACTTC.

The chain links TRBV7-9 to TRBJ2-1; D is ambiguous. The germline V gene encodes CDR1 SEHNR and CDR2 FQNEAQ (reference sequence). V was shortened by 6 bases and J by 0 bases, with 15 bases between the two germline ends. CDR3 length: 16 residues. The CDR3 sequence: CASSSASQTSYNEQFF. In nucleotides, the CDR3 is TGTGCCAGCAGTTCAGCGTCCCAGACCTCCTACAATGAGCAGTTCTTC. Using reference TRBV7-9 and TRBJ2-1 for the parts outside the CDR3, the full variable domain is DTGVSQNPRHKITKRGQNVTFRCDPISEHNRLYWYRQTLGQGPEFLTYFQNEAQLEKSRLLSDRFSAERPKGSFSTLEIQRTEQGDSAMYLCASSSASQTSYNEQFFGPGTRLTVL.